This TCR beta chain comes out of a study of T cells in Graves' hyperthyroidism and ophthalmopathy. Study-wide results and caveats: In the analysis, a 13 V-J model separated ophthalmopathy from stable hyperthyroidism.

The CDR3 is 13 amino acids. Germline V lookup: CDR1 SQVTM, CDR2 ANQGSEA. TCR beta CDR3 sequences were amplified from RNA transcripts. First-round RT-PCR targeting the TCR CDR3 was performed with the HTBI primer set. Using its own MiXCR run on the multiplex PCR reads, TCRdb lists one record per CDR3 protein. This sample has 300,000 to 450,000 distinct CDR3 sequences; 14% occur once, and the top ten carry 11%. This clonotype occurred many times. Its matching antigen is unknown. A read error may account for a junction end that differs from germline. Input material: blood. The receptor's source is a woman aged 55-70 years with Graves' hyperthyroidism. The chain couples TRBV29-1 to TRBJ2-1; D possibly corresponds to TRBD1 (6 bases). CDR3 sequence reads: CSVEGSAGAEQFF. CDR3 DNA sequence: TGCAGCGTCGAAGGGTCGGCAGGGGCTGAGCAGTTCTTC.